Sequencing of this TCR beta chain was carried out in a study of PD-1 blockade in mismatch repair-deficient tumors. J gave up 5 bases and V 2 bases, and 21 bases lay outside the gene matches. CDR3 size: 20 residues. Germline CDR1 reads SGHVS; CDR2 reads FNYEAQ. PCR or immunohistochemistry showed mismatch repair deficiency in every enrolled patient. Study-wide results and caveats: After pembrolizumab, tumor-resident clones rose rapidly, then generally contracted before radiologic responses.

Method: immunoSEQ multiplex PCR; TCRdb's copy keeps in-frame clones and lacks some. This sample yields around 25,000 clones, of which 65% to 85% are seen a single time; around 20% belongs to the top ten. With respect to this clone: Its cognate antigen is unknown.

The chain links TRBV7-6 to TRBJ2-1, with 7 bases matching TRBD2. The TCR sequence derives from an adult with mismatch repair-deficient cancer. The sequences come from peripheral blood, collected 12 weeks after starting pembrolizumab. CDR3: CASSLSPPPGGTAFNNEQFF. DNA of the CDR3: TGTGCCAGCAGCTTAAGTCCCCCCCCCGGGGGGACCGCATTTAACAATGAGCAGTTCTTC.